A single sample is the source of the 8 T cell receptor beta chains below, sequenced in a study of shared clonotypes between healthy human individuals. Clones were sequenced by immunoSEQ multiplex PCR, and TCRdb holds only the in-frame ones, with some missing. The data show some 200,000 clones, roughly 70% seen once. Specimen: memory CD4+ T cells sorted from blood. The subset: CD45RA-negative fraction. These receptors were taken from a man younger than 40 in good health.

This chain joins TRBV6-1 and TRBJ2-3; the D gene is possibly TRBD2 (5 bases). Germline lookup yields CDR1 MNHNS and CDR2 SASEGT. The V and J ends lost 4 bases and 3 bases respectively, with 17 bases between them. CDR3 length: 16 residues. The CDR3 loop reads CASSVAGWRATDTQYF. The CDR3 nucleotides are TGTGCCAGCAGTGTCGCCGGGTGGCGGGCGACAGATACGCAGTATTTT.

The rearrangement links TRBV28 to TRBJ1-5; D call uncertain. The CDR3 is made up of 12 amino acids. V lost 3 bases to trimming and J lost 6 bases, with 6 bases between them. The germline CDR1 and CDR2 sequences are MDHEN and SYDVKM. The CDR3 DNA follows: TGTGCCAGCAGTTTCAACGGTCAGCCCCAGCATTTT. Protein product: CASSFNGQPQHF.

This chain uses TRBV29-1 with TRBJ2-3; 8 bases fit TRBD2. Germline CDR1 reads SQVTM; CDR2 reads ANQGSEA. V lost 4 bases to trimming and J lost 0 bases; unmatched junction nucleotides: 9. The CDR3 spans 16 residues. DNA of the CDR3: TGCAGCGTTGGGGGGGAGCGGGAGTCCAGCACAGATACGCAGTATTTT. This codes for CSVGGERESSTDTQYF.

The chain couples TRBV27 to TRBJ2-7; TRBD1 matches at 12 bases. Germline CDR1 and CDR2: MNHEY and SMNVEV (reference sequence). CDR3 length equals 15 residues. The ends lost 2 bases at V and 7 bases at J; junction bases unmatched: 6. The CDR3 region is CASSLLGTGGSEQYF. DNA of the CDR3: TGTGCCAGCAGTTTACTCGGGACAGGGGGCTCGGAGCAGTACTTC.

The CDR3 loop reads CASSPRQGASGNTIYF. For the CDR3, the DNA is TGTGCCAGCAGCCCTCGACAGGGGGCGAGCGGAAACACCATATATTTT. This rearrangement joins TRBV7-9 to TRBJ1-3; 10 bases are a match to TRBD1. From germline, CDR1 is SEHNR and CDR2 FQNEAQ (reference sequence). Trimming at V came to 5 bases and at J to 4 bases, leaving 8 bases not matched to a gene. There are 16 residues in the CDR3.

The chain joins TRBV27 to TRBJ1-4; D call uncertain. The CDR3 consists of 14 residues. Germline V lookup: CDR1 MNHEY, CDR2 SMNVEV (reference sequence). The V end was cut by 6 bases, the J end by 5 bases, with 13 bases between. CDR3 loop: CASRFRPYNEKLFF. CDR3 nucleotides: TGTGCCAGCAGATTTCGCCCTTACAATGAAAAACTGTTTTTT.

The chain links TRBV4-1 to TRBJ2-1; D unclear. With 1 base removed from V and 7 bases from J, the gap between germline ends came to 14 bases. The CDR3 covers 15 residues. Germline V CDR1 and CDR2: MGHRA, YSYEKL. CDR3 bases: TGCGCCAGCAGCCAAGGCCCGGCGGTAGCTAATGAGCAGTTCTTC. Translated, it gives CASSQGPAVANEQFF.

V is TRBV19 and J is TRBJ1-5; D is unresolved. The CDR3 extends over 15 amino acids. The germline V gene has CDR1 LNHDA and CDR2 SQIVND (reference sequence). Trimming left V 6 bases short and J 1 base short, with 13 bases between. The CDR3 coding sequence is TGTGCCAGTAGGAAGATTCCGGGGAGCAATCAGCCCCAGCATTTT. Protein: CASRKIPGSNQPQHF.